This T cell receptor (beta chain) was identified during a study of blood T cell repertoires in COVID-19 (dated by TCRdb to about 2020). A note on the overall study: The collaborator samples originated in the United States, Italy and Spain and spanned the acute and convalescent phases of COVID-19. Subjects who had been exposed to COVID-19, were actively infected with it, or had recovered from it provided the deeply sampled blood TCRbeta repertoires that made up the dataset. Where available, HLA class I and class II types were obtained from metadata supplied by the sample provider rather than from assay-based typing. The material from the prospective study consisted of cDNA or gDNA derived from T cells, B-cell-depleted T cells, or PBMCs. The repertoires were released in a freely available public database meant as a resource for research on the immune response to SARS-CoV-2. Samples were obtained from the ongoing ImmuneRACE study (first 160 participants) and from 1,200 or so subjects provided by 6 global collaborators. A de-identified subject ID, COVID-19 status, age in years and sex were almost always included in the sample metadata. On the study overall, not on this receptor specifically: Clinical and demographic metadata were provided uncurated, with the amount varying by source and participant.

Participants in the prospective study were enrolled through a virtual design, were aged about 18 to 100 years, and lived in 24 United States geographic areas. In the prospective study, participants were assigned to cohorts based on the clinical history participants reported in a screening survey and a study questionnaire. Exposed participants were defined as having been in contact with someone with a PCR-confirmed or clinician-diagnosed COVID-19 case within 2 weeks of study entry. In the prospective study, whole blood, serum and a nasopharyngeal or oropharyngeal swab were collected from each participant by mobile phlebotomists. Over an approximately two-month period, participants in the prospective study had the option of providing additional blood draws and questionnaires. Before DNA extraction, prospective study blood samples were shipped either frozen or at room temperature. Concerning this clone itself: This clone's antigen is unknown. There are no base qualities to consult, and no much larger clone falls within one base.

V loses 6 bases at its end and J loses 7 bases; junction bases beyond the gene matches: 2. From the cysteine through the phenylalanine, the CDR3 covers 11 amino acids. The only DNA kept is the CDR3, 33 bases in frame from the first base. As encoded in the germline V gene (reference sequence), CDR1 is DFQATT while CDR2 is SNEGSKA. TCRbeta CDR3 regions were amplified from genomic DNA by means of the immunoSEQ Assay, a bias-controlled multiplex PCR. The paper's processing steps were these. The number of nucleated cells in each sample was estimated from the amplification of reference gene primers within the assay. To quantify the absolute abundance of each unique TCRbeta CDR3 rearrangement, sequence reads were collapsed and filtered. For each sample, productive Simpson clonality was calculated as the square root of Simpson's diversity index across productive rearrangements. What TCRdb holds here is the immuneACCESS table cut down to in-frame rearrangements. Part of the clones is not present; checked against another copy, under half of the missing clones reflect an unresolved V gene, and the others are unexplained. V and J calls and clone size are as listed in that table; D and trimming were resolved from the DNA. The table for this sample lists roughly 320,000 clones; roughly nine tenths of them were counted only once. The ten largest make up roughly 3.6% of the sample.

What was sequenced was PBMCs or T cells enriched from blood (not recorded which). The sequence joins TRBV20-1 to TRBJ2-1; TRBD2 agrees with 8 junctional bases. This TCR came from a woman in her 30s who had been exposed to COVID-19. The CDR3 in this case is CSAGLGNEQFF. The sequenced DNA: TGCAGTGCGGGACTAGGAAATGAGCAGTTCTTC.